The 20 T cell receptor beta chains below were found in one sample sequenced in a study of CD8+CD57+ T cells in acquired aplastic anemia. Genomic DNA, the template, was used for profiling of the TCR beta VDJ and CDR3. TCRdb called the reads again in MiXCR, with one record for every CDR3 protein. The table has over 150,000 distinct CDR3 sequences, roughly 43% seen once. Individuals selected for sequencing had exhibited CD8+CD57+ cell expansion on flow cytometry. Sequencing used sorted CD4+, CD8+, or CD8+CD57+ T cells (not recorded which) from PBMCs. These receptors all come from a human donor with aplastic anemia.

This chain connects TRBV20-1 to TRBJ2-1, with 14 bases aligning to TRBD2. CDR1 is DFQATT and CDR2 is SNEGSKA in the germline V gene (reference sequence). This CDR3 is built from 16 residues. V gave up 5 bases and J gave up 5 bases; unmatched junction bases: 8. The CDR3 sequence: CSAFRLAGGPNNEQFF. The CDR3 DNA reads as TGCAGTGCTTTTCGACTAGCGGGAGGGCCGAACAATGAGCAGTTCTTC.

This clonotype was counted at least ten times. The chain combines TRBV19 with TRBJ2-5; 8 bases agree with TRBD2. Germline-derived CDR1 and CDR2 are LNHDA and SQIVND (reference sequence). The CDR3 totals 15 residues. V was pared by 8 bases and J by 5 bases, with 13 bases of the junction left unmatched. CDR3 nucleotide sequence: TGTGCCAGTTCTTCTCCGGGAGGGCAACGGGAGACCCAGTACTTC. Translating gives CASSSPGGQRETQYF.

As concerns this clonotype: The CDR3 carries no conserved terminal phenylalanine or tryptophan, so it likely arises from a read error. The chain is built from TRBV30 and TRBJ1-1; D is undetermined. V was shortened by 2 bases and J by 1 base, with 5 bases between the two germline ends. The CDR3 consists of 12 residues. Germline-derived CDR1 and CDR2 are GTSNPN and SVGIG (reference sequence). The CDR3 DNA reads TGTGCCTGGAGTATAGGGAACACTGAAGCTTTCCTT. It translates to CAWSIGNTEAFL.

The table lists this clonotype with many counts. This chain connects TRBV5-5 to TRBJ1-4; D is undetermined. The CDR3 runs 15 residues. The V gene's germline CDR1 is SGHKS and CDR2 YYEKEE (reference sequence). The germline V and J ends were trimmed by 0 bases and 4 bases, with 10 bases remaining between them. CDR3 loop: CASSLGALVNEKLFF. CDR3 DNA sequence: TGTGCCAGCAGCTTGGGAGCACTCGTTAATGAAAAACTGTTTTTT. Based on the CDR3 plus reference TRBV5-5 and TRBJ1-4, the full variable domain is DAGVTQSPTHLIKTRGQQVTLRCSPISGHKSVSWYQQVLGQGPQFIFQYYEKEERGRGNFPDRFSARQFPNYSSELNVNALLLGDSALYLCASSLGALVNEKLFFGSGTQLSVL.

This clonotype came up once. At one of its ends the junction is not consistent with the germline gene, which may arise from a read error. V is TRBV10-3 and J is TRBJ2-7; possible D gene TRBD2, 5 bases. This CDR3 region has 16 residues. Germline CDR1 ENHRY, CDR2 SYGVKD. In DNA, the CDR3 is TGTGCCAGCAGTTACTCGCCTTCCCGGGGAGATTACGAGCAGTACTTC. Translating gives CASSYSPSRGDYEQYF.

This clonotype is labeled as medium-sized. The chain employs TRBV24-1 and TRBJ1-5; TRBD1 matches at 8 bases. Per the germline V gene, CDR1 is KGHDR and CDR2 is SFDVKD. This CDR3 comprises 16 residues. V lost 4 bases, J lost 3 bases, and 7 bases stayed unmatched. In DNA form, the CDR3 reads TGTGCCACCAGTGAGTCACAGGGGGGAGCCAATCAGCCCCAGCATTTT. Amino acids: CATSESQGGANQPQHF.

The V call is TRBV19, the J call TRBJ2-7, with a possible D match to TRBD2 (5 bases). The CDR3 is made up of 11 amino acids. Between the trimmed V and J ends, which lost 6 bases and 5 bases, there was a span of 8 bases. Germline V gene sequence: CDR1 LNHDA, CDR2 SQIVND (reference sequence). In DNA, the CDR3 is TGTGCCAGTAGCAAACTAGACGAGCAGTACTTC. The encoded protein is CASSKLDEQYF. The full variable domain, completed using reference TRBV19 and TRBJ2-7, is DGGITQSPKYLFRKEGQNVTLSCEQNLNHDAMYWYRQDPGQGLRLIYYSQIVNDFQKGDIAEGYSVSREKKESFPLTVTSAQKNPTAFYLCASSKLDEQYFGPGTRLTVT.

The J gene is TRBJ1-1, the V gene TRBV15, with D possibly being TRBD1 (6 bases). The V end was cut by 4 bases, the J end by 11 bases, with 11 bases between. Germline lookup yields CDR1 LNHNV and CDR2 YYDKDF (reference sequence). The length of the CDR3 is 11 residues. The CDR3 reads CATSNRDLAFF. The DNA for the CDR3 is TGTGCCACCAGCAACAGGGACTTGGCTTTCTTT. The variable domain in full, completed from reference TRBV15 and TRBJ1-1, reads DAMVIQNPRYQVTQFGKPVTLSCSQTLNHNVMYWYQQKSSQAPKLLFHYYDKDFNNEADTPDNFQSRRPNTSFCFLDIRSPGLGDTAMYLCATSNRDLAFFGQGTRLTVV.

This sequence joins TRBV6-4 and TRBJ2-3, with TRBD2 matching 7 bases. Germline V gene lookup returns CDR1 MRHNA and CDR2 SNTAGT. The CDR3 sequence is 15 residues long. V dropped 1 base and J dropped 0; count of bases not matched to a gene: 1. Here the CDR3 DNA reads TGTGCCAGCAGTGACTTAGCGGGTAGCACAGATACGCAGTATTTT. This gives the protein CASSDLAGSTDTQYF.

The chain has TRBV20-1 and TRBJ2-3, with TRBD2 identical over 9 bases. CDR1 is DFQATT, CDR2 SNEGSKA, per germline (reference sequence). With 0 bases clipped from V and 3 bases from J, the junction kept 13 bases outside the gene matches. The CDR3 totals 18 residues. The CDR3 is CSARDPRLAGFGTDTQYF. The CDR3, as DNA: TGCAGTGCTAGAGATCCCCGGCTAGCGGGATTTGGTACAGATACGCAGTATTTT.

Comment on this clonotype: One junction end disagrees with the germline gene, perhaps due to a read error. The chain links TRBV5-4 to TRBJ2-2, with D tentatively TRBD1 or TRBD2 (6 bases each). Germline CDR1 is SGHNT and CDR2 is YYREEE (reference sequence). The CDR3 has 15 residues. The CDR3 is CASRLGLVGGGELFF. CDR3 DNA: TGTGCCAGCAGATTGGGACTGGTAGGGGGCGGGGAGCTGTTTTTT.

This clonotype has a count of ten or more. The chain joins TRBV7-3 to TRBJ1-1; no clear D gene. Germline V gives CDR1 SGHTA, CDR2 FQGTGA. The CDR3 contains 15 residues. The ends were cut back, 5 bases at V and 4 bases at J, with 17 bases in the middle. The CDR3 spells CASSTQGRAITEAFF. In DNA, the CDR3 is TGTGCCAGCAGCACCCAAGGACGGGCTATCACTGAAGCTTTCTTT.

DNA of the CDR3: TGCGCCAGCCGGCCCTTGGAGGCCTACGAGCAGTACTTC. Translation gives CASRPLEAYEQYF. The J gene is TRBJ2-7, the V gene TRBV5-1, with a weak D call TRBD2 (5 bases). The CDR3 runs 13 residues. Germline V gives CDR1 SGHRS, CDR2 YFSETQ. Trimming left V 7 bases short and J 2 bases short, with 13 bases between.

V gene TRBV19 combines with J gene TRBJ1-2; D not certain. Between the trimmed V and J ends, which lost 3 bases and 5 bases, there was a span of 13 bases. CDR3 length: 14 residues. Germline V lookup: CDR1 LNHDA, CDR2 SQIVND (reference sequence). CDR3 in amino acids: CASSIVRLQYGYTF. DNA for the CDR3: TGTGCCAGTAGTATCGTCCGGCTACAATATGGCTACACCTTC. Combining the CDR3 with reference TRBV19 and TRBJ1-2 gives the whole variable domain DGGITQSPKYLFRKEGQNVTLSCEQNLNHDAMYWYRQDPGQGLRLIYYSQIVNDFQKGDIAEGYSVSREKKESFPLTVTSAQKNPTAFYLCASSIVRLQYGYTFGSGTRLTVV.

The rearrangement links TRBV7-9 to TRBJ1-2; the D gene is possibly TRBD1 (5 bases). The CDR3 has 12 amino acids. The germline V gene encodes CDR1 SEHNR and CDR2 FQNEAQ (reference sequence). Deletions cut 5 bases from V and 8 bases from J, with 12 bases between. CDR3 amino acids: CASSLTSGGYTF. CDR3 in DNA: TGTGCCAGCAGCCTAACCTCAGGGGGCTACACCTTC.

This clonotype has only one observation. The conserved phenylalanine or tryptophan is not found at the CDR3 terminus, so this likely reflects a read error. The chain joins TRBV24-1 to TRBJ2-7, with D possibly TRBD1 on 6 matching bases. CDR3 size: 16 residues. Germline assignment: CDR1 KGHDR and CDR2 SFDVKD. DNA for the CDR3: TGTGCCGCCAGTGAAACGGCAGGGGCTAGACCCTACGAGCAGTACCTC. Its protein product is CAASETAGARPYEQYL.

The V call is TRBV7-8, the J call TRBJ1-5; D is uncertain. CDR3 length: 16 amino acids. Trimming removed 5 bases from V and 1 base from J, with 15 bases in between. Germline loops: CDR1 SGHVS, CDR2 FQNEAQ. The DNA of the CDR3 is TGTGCCAGCAGCCCCCTTTCCGGGATCAGCAATCAGCCCCAGCATTTT. It specifies CASSPLSGISNQPQHF.

V and J are TRBV3-1 and TRBJ1-2; D is undetermined. In germline, CDR1 is LGHDT, CDR2 YNNKEL (reference sequence). The CDR3 is made up of 16 amino acids. Trimming took off 0 bases at V and 1 base at J, with 12 bases between the two ends. CDR3 coding DNA: TGTGCCAGCAGCCAAGATTTACGAAGGAATAACTATGGCTACACCTTC. As protein: CASSQDLRRNNYGYTF. Combining the CDR3 with reference TRBV3-1 and TRBJ1-2 gives the whole variable domain DTAVSQTPKYLVTQMGNDKSIKCEQNLGHDTMYWYKQDSKKFLKIMFSYNNKELIINETVPNRFSPKSPDKAHLNLHINSLELGDSAVYFCASSQDLRRNNYGYTFGSGTRLTVV.

At least ten counts were recorded for this clonotype. The chain couples TRBV5-1 to TRBJ2-3, with 9 bases identical to TRBD2. CDR3 length: 17 residues. The ends lost 0 bases at V and 2 bases at J; junction bases unmatched: 7. Looked up from germline, CDR1 is SGHRS and CDR2 is YFSETQ. The CDR3 sequence is CASSLEYSGGLTDTQYF. The DNA of the CDR3 is TGCGCCAGCAGCTTGGAATACAGCGGGGGGCTCACAGATACGCAGTATTTT.

This clonotype has only one observation. The chain recombines TRBV4-2 with TRBJ2-2; D uncertain. The V gene lost 0 bases and the J gene lost 3 bases, with 8 bases spanning the gap. Germline V gene lookup returns CDR1 LGHNA and CDR2 YNFKEQ. This CDR3 is 15 amino acids long. The CDR3 here is CASSQDRHYTGELFF. The CDR3 DNA reads TGTGCCAGCAGCCAAGACAGACACTACACCGGGGAGCTGTTTTTT.